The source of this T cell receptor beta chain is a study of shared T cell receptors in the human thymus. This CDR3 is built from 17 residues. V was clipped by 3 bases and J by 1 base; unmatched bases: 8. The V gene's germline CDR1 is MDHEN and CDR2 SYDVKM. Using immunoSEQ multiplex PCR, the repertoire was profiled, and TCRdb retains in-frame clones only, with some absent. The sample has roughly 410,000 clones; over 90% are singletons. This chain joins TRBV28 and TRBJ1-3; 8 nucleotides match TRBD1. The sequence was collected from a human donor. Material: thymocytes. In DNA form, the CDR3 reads TGTGCCAGCAGTTTGCAGGGGGCCCCGCTTTCTGGAAACACCATATATTTT. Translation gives CASSLQGAPLSGNTIYF.